One and the same sample provided the 28 T cell receptor beta chains below, sequenced in a study of CD8 T cells in ankylosing spondylitis. MiXCR, applied by TCRdb to the 5' RACE reads, yields one record per CDR3 protein. The sample includes 150,000 to 200,000 distinct CDR3 sequences, 10% to 15% of them seen just once. The specimen sequenced was blood, either unsorted or a sorted T cell fraction (not recorded which). These receptors were taken from a female donor with ankylosing spondylitis or in good health (not recorded which).

In this sample, this clonotype turned up a few times. The rearrangement uses TRBV5-1 and TRBJ1-3, with no clear D. Germline values: CDR1 SGHRS, CDR2 YFSETQ. The ends were cut back, 1 base at V and 0 bases at J, with 5 bases in the middle. This CDR3 spans 14 amino acids. The CDR3 sequence: CASSLLGSGNTIYF. The DNA of the CDR3 is TGCGCCAGCAGCTTGTTAGGCTCTGGAAACACCATATATTTT.

A few counts support this clonotype. The genes are TRBV7-8 and TRBJ2-2, with a weak D call TRBD2 (6 bases). V shed 0 bases and J shed 5 bases, with 13 bases lying between them. There are 16 residues in the CDR3. Looked up from germline, CDR1 is SGHVS and CDR2 is FQNEAQ. Here the CDR3 reads CASSLAGGSRTGELFF. DNA of the CDR3: TGTGCCAGCAGCTTAGCCGGGGGATCAAGGACCGGGGAGCTGTTTTTT.

J is TRBJ2-7 and V is TRBV10-3, with 11 bases aligning to TRBD2. The CDR3 has 17 residues. Per the germline V gene, CDR1 is ENHRY and CDR2 is SYGVKD. Losses at the gene ends were 10 bases for V and 0 bases for J; bases not matched to a gene: 14. The CDR3 DNA reads as TGTGCCACCCAACTAGCGGGAGAGACCCTCAACTCCTACGAGCAGTACTTC. It is translated as CATQLAGETLNSYEQYF.

This clonotype was detected many times. This chain joins TRBV7-2 and TRBJ2-1; perhaps TRBD2 as D (5 bases). CDR3 length equals 14 residues. CDR1 is SGHTA, CDR2 FQGNSA, per germline. Trimming stripped 2 bases from V and 8 bases from J, with 13 bases between. The CDR3 DNA is TGTGCCAGCAGCTTAATAACTAGTTCCGATGAGCAGTTCTTC. Amino acid sequence: CASSLITSSDEQFF.

A few counts support this clonotype. The V and J genes are TRBV7-9 and TRBJ2-2, with a possible D match to TRBD1 (6 bases). V was trimmed by 3 bases and J by 4 bases, leaving 12 bases between them. This CDR3 contains 15 residues. Germline V gene data show CDR1 as SEHNR and CDR2 as FQNEAQ (reference sequence). The DNA of the CDR3 is TGTGCCAGCAGCTTCCTGGGGGCAGGCACCGGGGAGCTGTTTTTT. Residues: CASSFLGAGTGELFF. Based on the CDR3 plus reference TRBV7-9 and TRBJ2-2, the full variable domain is DTGVSQNPRHKITKRGQNVTFRCDPISEHNRLYWYRQTLGQGPEFLTYFQNEAQLEKSRLLSDRFSAERPKGSFSTLEIQRTEQGDSAMYLCASSFLGAGTGELFFGEGSRLTVL.

This clonotype was observed a handful of times. V usage is TRBV7-9 and J usage is TRBJ2-7, with D unclear. Trimming removed 3 bases at V and 6 bases at J, with 15 bases between. Per germline, CDR1 SEHNR and CDR2 FQNEAQ (reference sequence). This CDR3 spans 14 amino acids. The CDR3 sequence is CASSFLGIACEQYF. CDR3 nucleotides: TGTGCCAGCAGCTTTCTAGGGATCGCCTGCGAGCAGTACTTC.

This clonotype showed up just a few times. The chain combines TRBV7-9 with TRBJ2-1, with a possible D match to TRBD2 (6 bases). The CDR3 is 16 amino acids. Trimming removed 6 bases from V and 2 bases from J, with 17 bases in between. CDR1 and CDR2 (germline): SEHNR, FQNEAQ (reference sequence). CDR3 nucleotides: TGTGCCAGCAGGGGTTCGACGGGAGTACCCTACAATGAGCAGTTCTTC. It yields the protein CASRGSTGVPYNEQFF. Together with reference TRBV7-9 and TRBJ2-1, the CDR3 gives the full variable domain: DTGVSQNPRHKITKRGQNVTFRCDPISEHNRLYWYRQTLGQGPEFLTYFQNEAQLEKSRLLSDRFSAERPKGSFSTLEIQRTEQGDSAMYLCASRGSTGVPYNEQFFGPGTRLTVL.

This clonotype was seen many times. This sequence joins TRBV9 and TRBJ2-2; 9 nucleotides align to TRBD1. The length of the CDR3 is 15 residues. V shed 4 bases, J shed 7 bases, and the junction held 8 bases outside the gene matches. Germline loops: CDR1 SGDLS, CDR2 YYNGEE. CDR3 in DNA: TGTGCCAGCAGCCTTGGAGACAGGGGGGTCGGGGAGCTGTTTTTT. Its protein product is CASSLGDRGVGELFF.

The chain carries TRBV20-1 and TRBJ1-3, with 7 bases that match TRBD1. This CDR3 is built from 13 residues. The V segment lost 6 bases and the J segment 4 bases; nucleotides outside the gene matches: 6. Germline V lookup: CDR1 DFQATT, CDR2 SNEGSKA (reference sequence). The CDR3 is CSADRVLGNTIYF. In DNA, the CDR3 is TGCAGTGCCGACAGGGTACTCGGAAACACCATATATTTT.

The gene calls are TRBV28 and TRBJ2-7, with 7 nucleotides matching TRBD2. The germline V gene encodes CDR1 MDHEN and CDR2 SYDVKM. The CDR3 extends over 14 amino acids. V was clipped by 4 bases and J by 3 bases; unmatched bases: 6. CDR3 nucleotides: TGTGCCAGCAGTTCCTCGGGACTAAGCTACGAGCAGTACTTC. It encodes CASSSSGLSYEQYF. Filled out from reference TRBV28 and TRBJ2-7, the complete variable domain reads DVKVTQSSRYLVKRTGEKVFLECVQDMDHENMFWYRQDPGLGLRLIYFSYDVKMKEKGDIPEGYSVSREKKERFSLILESASTNQTSMYLCASSSSGLSYEQYFGPGTRLTVT.

About this clonotype itself: It may be a read error: a sequence one base away is much more abundant. The genes are TRBV11-1 and TRBJ2-3, with 11 bases aligning to TRBD2. Germline loops: CDR1 SGHAT, CDR2 FQDESV (reference sequence). The ends lost 1 base at V and 1 base at J; junction bases unmatched: 16. This CDR3 region has 21 residues. As DNA, the CDR3 is TGTGCCAGCAGCTTAGGGTGTAGTTCGCTTAGCGGGAGGGGATGCACAGATACGCAGTATTTT. Protein product: CASSLGCSSLSGRGCTDTQYF.

This clonotype was found many times. The chain combines TRBV24-1 with TRBJ2-3, with unresolved D. The germline V gene encodes CDR1 KGHDR and CDR2 SFDVKD. The CDR3 consists of 13 residues. V was cut by 9 bases and J by 2 bases, with 11 bases left in between. The CDR3 spells CATAVGVTDTQYF. The CDR3 DNA follows: TGTGCCACCGCCGTCGGAGTCACAGATACGCAGTATTTT.

About this clonotype itself: A single base separates this from a much larger clone, so it may be a read error. Lacking the conserved final phenylalanine or tryptophan, this CDR3 likely reflects a read error. This chain connects TRBV7-9 to TRBJ2-3; 10 nucleotides align to TRBD2. This CDR3 comprises 17 residues. V lost 1 base, J lost 10 bases, and 14 bases stayed unmatched. Germline-derived CDR1 and CDR2 are SEHNR and FQNEAQ (reference sequence). The CDR3 protein is CASSLDASGSNPRPQYY. The CDR3 region has the DNA TGTGCCAGCAGCTTAGATGCTAGCGGGAGTAACCCACGGCCGCAGTATTAT.

This clonotype has at least ten counts. The chain employs TRBV6-5 and TRBJ1-5; no clear D gene. CDR3 length: 13 amino acids. From germline, CDR1 is MNHEY and CDR2 SVGAGI. V dropped 3 bases and J dropped 5 bases, with 8 bases sitting between them. The CDR3: CASSYDGDQPQHF. CDR3 in DNA: TGTGCCAGCAGTTATGATGGGGATCAGCCCCAGCATTTT.

The chain couples TRBV3-1 to TRBJ2-1; D unclear. V dropped 4 bases and J dropped 1 base, with 17 bases sitting between them. The CDR3 consists of 17 residues. CDR1 is LGHDT and CDR2 is YNNKEL in the germline V gene (reference sequence). In DNA form, the CDR3 reads TGTGCCAGCAGCCCCCAAGGCACGATGGCTTCCTACAATGAGCAGTTCTTC. Amino acids: CASSPQGTMASYNEQFF.

The V and J genes are TRBV12-3 or TRBV12-4 and TRBJ2-1; D perhaps matches TRBD2 (5 bases). V gave up 3 bases and J gave up 9 bases, with 9 bases separating them. This CDR3 is 12 amino acids long. The DNA of the CDR3 is TGTGCCAGCAGTTTCGGAGGCATTGAGCAGTTCTTC. Its protein is CASSFGGIEQFF.

This clonotype was seen ten or more times. The chain recombines TRBV12-3 or TRBV12-4 with TRBJ2-5; no clear D. The CDR3 runs 14 residues. Trimming stripped 5 bases from V and 0 bases from J, with 10 bases between. The CDR3 is CASSGYAYQETQYF. In nucleotides, the CDR3 is TGTGCCAGCAGTGGGTATGCGTACCAAGAGACCCAGTACTTC.

This clonotype showed up just a few times. This chain connects TRBV5-5 to TRBJ2-7; TRBD1 matches at 7 bases. The CDR3 is made up of 15 amino acids. Losses at the gene ends were 0 bases for V and 7 bases for J; bases not matched to a gene: 10. In germline, CDR1 is SGHKS, CDR2 YYEKEE (reference sequence). CDR3 in amino acids: CASSLGRDSPWEQYF. As DNA, the CDR3 is TGTGCCAGCAGCTTGGGACGGGACAGCCCTTGGGAGCAGTACTTC.

This clonotype was recorded many times. V is TRBV20-1 and J is TRBJ2-2, with 14 bases that match TRBD2. There are 16 residues in the CDR3. Looked up from germline, CDR1 is DFQATT and CDR2 is SNEGSKA (reference sequence). Trimming took 6 bases from V and 7 from J; bases not matched to a gene: 10. The CDR3 reads CSAQGTSGRVSGELFF. CDR3 DNA sequence: TGCAGTGCCCAGGGGACTAGCGGGAGAGTGAGCGGGGAGCTGTTTTTT.

This clonotype has ten or more counts. The chain combines TRBV20-1 with TRBJ2-5, with D possibly being TRBD2 (5 bases). The V gene's germline CDR1 is DFQATT and CDR2 SNEGSKA (reference sequence). The V end was cut by 0 bases, the J end by 2 bases, with 10 bases between. This CDR3 is built from 14 residues. The CDR3 sequence: CSARDGGEQETQYF. CDR3 coding DNA: TGCAGTGCTAGAGATGGAGGAGAACAAGAGACCCAGTACTTC.

The genes are TRBV5-1 and TRBJ2-3; TRBD2 matches at 10 bases. The CDR3 consists of 15 residues. CDR1 and CDR2 from the germline V gene are SGHRS and YFSETQ. The V gene end was trimmed by 6 bases and the J gene end by 2 bases; junction bases not matched to a gene: 6. CDR3 protein: CASTPTSGNTDTQYF. The CDR3 DNA reads as TGCGCCAGCACCCCTACTAGCGGGAACACAGATACGCAGTATTTT.

This clonotype was counted ten times or more. The chain employs TRBV12-3 or TRBV12-4 and TRBJ2-2, with 12 bases aligning to TRBD2. This CDR3 spans 15 amino acids. J was trimmed by 7 bases and V by 6 bases; bases with no gene match: 6. In DNA, the CDR3 is TGTGCCAGCAGACCCCTAGCGGGAGGGGGCGGGGAGCTGTTTTTT. Its translation is CASRPLAGGGGELFF.

Many counts were recorded for this clonotype. The gene calls are TRBV7-2 and TRBJ2-3, with D unresolved. Trimming stripped 5 bases from V and 5 bases from J, with 11 bases between. The length of the CDR3 is 13 residues. Germline CDR1 reads SGHTA; CDR2 reads FQGNSA. As DNA, the CDR3 is TGTGCCAGCAGCCTCACCTTTAAAGATACGCAGTATTTT. It is translated as CASSLTFKDTQYF.

There are a few counts of this clonotype. J is TRBJ2-1 and V is TRBV5-5; 9 bases agree with TRBD1. This CDR3 contains 16 residues. V shed 4 bases and J 6 bases; nucleotides not matched to a gene: 11. CDR1 SGHKS and CDR2 YYEKEE come from the germline V gene (reference sequence). The CDR3 bases are TGTGCCAGCAGCACACCTCCGGGACAGGGAATCAATGAGCAGTTCTTC. It is translated as CASSTPPGQGINEQFF.

This clonotype was observed at least ten times. The chain carries TRBV20-1 and TRBJ2-7; D call uncertain. The CDR3 runs to 14 residues. Trimming cost V 6 bases and J 2 bases, with 17 bases left between them. CDR1 DFQATT and CDR2 SNEGSKA come from the germline V gene (reference sequence). CDR3 in DNA: TGCAGTGCCACGGGCTCTAGGAACCCCTACGAGCAGTACTTC. It encodes CSATGSRNPYEQYF.

This clonotype has more than one count but fewer than ten. Here the CDR3 reads CASSYSGTSNEQFF. The CDR3 DNA is TGTGCCAGCAGCTACTCCGGGACTAGCAATGAGCAGTTCTTC. The chain links TRBV7-2 to TRBJ2-1, with 8 bases lining up with TRBD2. Germline lookup yields CDR1 SGHTA and CDR2 FQGNSA. The J segment lost 6 bases and the V segment lost 4 bases, leaving 5 bases of the junction unmatched. The CDR3 extends over 14 amino acids.

This clonotype occurred many times. V is TRBV9 and J is TRBJ1-2; possibly TRBD1 for D (6 bases). Germline V gives CDR1 SGDLS, CDR2 YYNGEE. The CDR3 runs 16 residues. Trimming left V 3 bases short and J 0 bases short, with 15 bases between. Written as DNA, the CDR3 is TGTGCCAGCAGCGCCCCTAAGACAGGCGCTAACTATGGCTACACCTTC. Translation gives CASSAPKTGANYGYTF. Variable domain in full (rest from reference TRBV9 and TRBJ1-2): DSGVTQTPKHLITATGQRVTLRCSPRSGDLSVYWYQQSLDQGLQFLIQYYNGEERAKGNILERFSAQQFPDLHSELNLSSLELGDSALYFCASSAPKTGANYGYTFGSGTRLTVV.

This clonotype was seen only a few times. The V gene is TRBV6-2 or TRBV6-3, the J gene TRBJ2-7, with 9 bases lining up with TRBD2. This CDR3 region has 16 residues. Trimming at V came to 7 bases and at J to 3 bases, leaving 13 bases not matched to a gene. Germline assignment: CDR1 MNHEY and CDR2 SVGEGT. CDR3: CASNTHRTSAIYEQYF. CDR3 sequence (DNA): TGTGCCAGCAACACACATCGGACTAGCGCGATCTACGAGCAGTACTTC.